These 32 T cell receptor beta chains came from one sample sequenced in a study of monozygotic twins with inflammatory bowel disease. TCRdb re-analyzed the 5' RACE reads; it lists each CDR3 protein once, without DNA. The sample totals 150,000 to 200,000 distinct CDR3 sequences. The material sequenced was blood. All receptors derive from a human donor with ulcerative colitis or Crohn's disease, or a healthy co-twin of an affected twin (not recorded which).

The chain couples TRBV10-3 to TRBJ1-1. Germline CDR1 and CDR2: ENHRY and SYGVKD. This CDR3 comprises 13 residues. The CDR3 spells CAISESPDTEAFF.

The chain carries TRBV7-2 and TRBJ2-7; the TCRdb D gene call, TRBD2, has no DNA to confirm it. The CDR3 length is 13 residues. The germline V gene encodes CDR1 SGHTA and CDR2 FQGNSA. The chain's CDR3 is CASSYRAPYEQYF.

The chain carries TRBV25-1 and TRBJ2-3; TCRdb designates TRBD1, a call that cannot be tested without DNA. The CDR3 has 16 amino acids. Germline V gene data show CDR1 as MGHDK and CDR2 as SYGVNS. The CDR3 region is CASGPDRGKNRDTQYF.

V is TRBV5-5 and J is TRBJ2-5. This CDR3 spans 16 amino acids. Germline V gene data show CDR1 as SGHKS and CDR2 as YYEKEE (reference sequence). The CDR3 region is CASSLVTGRPQETQYF.

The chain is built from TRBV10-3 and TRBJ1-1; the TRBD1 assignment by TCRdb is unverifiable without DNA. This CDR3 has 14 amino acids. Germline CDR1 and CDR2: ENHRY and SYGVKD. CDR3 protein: CAISEVTRGAEAFF.

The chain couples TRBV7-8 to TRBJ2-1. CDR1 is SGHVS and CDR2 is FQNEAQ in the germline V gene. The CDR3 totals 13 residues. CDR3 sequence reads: CASVGGSYNEQFF.

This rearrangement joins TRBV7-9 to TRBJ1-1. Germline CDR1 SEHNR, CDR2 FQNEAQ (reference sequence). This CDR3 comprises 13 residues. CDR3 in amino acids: CASSLAARTEAFF.

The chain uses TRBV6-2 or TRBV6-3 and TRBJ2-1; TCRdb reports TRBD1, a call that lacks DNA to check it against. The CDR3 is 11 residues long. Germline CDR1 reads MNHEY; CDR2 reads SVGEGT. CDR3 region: CASSPGNEQFF.

The CDR3 sequence: CASSSITGTGYYEQYF. J is TRBJ2-7 and V is TRBV12-3 or TRBV12-4; TCRdb proposes TRBD1, but this gene call is untestable without DNA. CDR3 length: 16 amino acids.

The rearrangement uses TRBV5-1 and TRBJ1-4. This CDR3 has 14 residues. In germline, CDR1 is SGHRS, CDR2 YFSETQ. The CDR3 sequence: CASSLVVGGEKLFF.

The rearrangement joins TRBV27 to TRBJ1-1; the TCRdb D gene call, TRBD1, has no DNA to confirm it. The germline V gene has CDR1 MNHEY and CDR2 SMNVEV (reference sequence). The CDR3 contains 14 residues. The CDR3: CASSFRGVDTEAFF.

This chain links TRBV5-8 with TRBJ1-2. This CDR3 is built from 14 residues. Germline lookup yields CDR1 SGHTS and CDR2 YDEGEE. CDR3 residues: CASSLALWNYGYTF. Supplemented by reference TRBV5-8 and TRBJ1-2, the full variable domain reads EAGVTQSPTHLIKTRGQQATLRCSPISGHTSVYWYQQALGLGLQFLLWYDEGEERNRGNFPPRFSGRQFPNYSSELNVNALELEDSALYLCASSLALWNYGYTFGSGTRLTVV.

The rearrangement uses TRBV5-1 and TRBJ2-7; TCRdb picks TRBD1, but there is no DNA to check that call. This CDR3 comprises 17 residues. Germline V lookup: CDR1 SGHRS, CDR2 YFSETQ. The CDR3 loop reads CASSRTSTGIWTYEQYF.

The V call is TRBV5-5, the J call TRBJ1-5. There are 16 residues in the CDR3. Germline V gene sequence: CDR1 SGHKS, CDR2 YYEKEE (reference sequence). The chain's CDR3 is CASSFTGGDSNQPQHF.

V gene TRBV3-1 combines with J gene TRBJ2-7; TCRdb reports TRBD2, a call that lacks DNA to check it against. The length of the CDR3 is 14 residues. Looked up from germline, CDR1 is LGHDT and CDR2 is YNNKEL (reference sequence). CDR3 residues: CASSPREPSYEQYF.

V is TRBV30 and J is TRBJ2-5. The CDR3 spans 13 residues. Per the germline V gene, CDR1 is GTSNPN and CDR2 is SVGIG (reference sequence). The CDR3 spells CAWSVQRWETQYF. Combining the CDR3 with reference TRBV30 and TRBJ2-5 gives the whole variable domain SQTIHQWPATLVQPVGSPLSLECTVEGTSNPNLYWYRQAAGRGLQLLFYSVGIGQISSEVPQNLSASRPQDRQFILSSKKLLLSDSGFYLCAWSVQRWETQYFGPGTRLLVL.

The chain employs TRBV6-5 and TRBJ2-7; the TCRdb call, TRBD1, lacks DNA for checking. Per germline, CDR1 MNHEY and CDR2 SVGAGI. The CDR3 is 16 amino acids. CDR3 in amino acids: CASSYSMGRVTYEQYF.

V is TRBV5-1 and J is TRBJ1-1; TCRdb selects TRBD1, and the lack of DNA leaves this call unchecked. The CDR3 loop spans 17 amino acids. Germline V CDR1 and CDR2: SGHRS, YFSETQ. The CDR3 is CASSLQGGSHLNTEAFF.

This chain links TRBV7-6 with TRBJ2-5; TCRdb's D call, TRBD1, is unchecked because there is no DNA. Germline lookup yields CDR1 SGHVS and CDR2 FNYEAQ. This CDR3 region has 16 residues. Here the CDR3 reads CASSLAGVMFQETQYF. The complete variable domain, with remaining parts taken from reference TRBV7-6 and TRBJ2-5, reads GAGVSQSPRYKVTKRGQDVALRCDPISGHVSLYWYRQALGQGPEFLTYFNYEAQQDKSGLPNDRFSAERPEGSISTLTIQRTEQRDSAMYRCASSLAGVMFQETQYFGPGTRLLVL.

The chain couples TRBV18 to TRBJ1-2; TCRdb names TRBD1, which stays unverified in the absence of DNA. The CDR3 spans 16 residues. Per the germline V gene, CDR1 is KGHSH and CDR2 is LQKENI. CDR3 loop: CASSPARTGNSYGYTF.

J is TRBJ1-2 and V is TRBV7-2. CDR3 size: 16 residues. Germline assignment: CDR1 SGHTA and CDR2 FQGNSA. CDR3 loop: CASSLGGEGPNWGYTF.

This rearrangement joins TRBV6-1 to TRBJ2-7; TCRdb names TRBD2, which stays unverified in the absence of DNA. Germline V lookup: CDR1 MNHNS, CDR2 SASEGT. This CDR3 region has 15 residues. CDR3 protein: CASSGGLGDSYEQYF.

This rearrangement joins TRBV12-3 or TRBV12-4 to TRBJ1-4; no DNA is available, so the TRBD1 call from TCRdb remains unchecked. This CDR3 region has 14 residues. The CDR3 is CASSLSTGPEKLFF.

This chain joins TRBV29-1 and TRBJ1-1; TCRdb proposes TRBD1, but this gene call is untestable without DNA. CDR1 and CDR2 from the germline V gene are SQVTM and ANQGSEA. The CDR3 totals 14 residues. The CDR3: CSVYDRGGGTEAFF.

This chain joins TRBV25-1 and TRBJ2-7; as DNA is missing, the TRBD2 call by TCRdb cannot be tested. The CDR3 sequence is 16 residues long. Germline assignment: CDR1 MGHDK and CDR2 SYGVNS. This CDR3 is CASSDLSGAGGREQYF.

The CDR3 is CASSQETGSRGTQYF. This chain connects TRBV4-1 to TRBJ2-5; there is no DNA to check the TCRdb D call of TRBD2. Germline loops: CDR1 MGHRA, CDR2 YSYEKL. This CDR3 contains 15 residues.

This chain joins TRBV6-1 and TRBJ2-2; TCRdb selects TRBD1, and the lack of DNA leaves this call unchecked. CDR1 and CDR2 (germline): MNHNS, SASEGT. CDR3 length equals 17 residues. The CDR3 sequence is CASTDRHKPGWTGELFF.

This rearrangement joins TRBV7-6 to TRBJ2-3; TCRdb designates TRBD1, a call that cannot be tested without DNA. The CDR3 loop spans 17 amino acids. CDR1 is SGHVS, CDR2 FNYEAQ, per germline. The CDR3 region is CASSFPLAGSPTDTQYF.

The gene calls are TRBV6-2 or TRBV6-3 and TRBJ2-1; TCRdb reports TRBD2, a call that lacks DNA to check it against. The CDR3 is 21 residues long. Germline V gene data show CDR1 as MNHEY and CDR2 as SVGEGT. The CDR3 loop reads CASSYASPGLAGVSSYNEQFF.

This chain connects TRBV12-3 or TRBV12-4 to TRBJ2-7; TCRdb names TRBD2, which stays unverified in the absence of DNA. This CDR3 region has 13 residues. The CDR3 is CASSLLGGGEQYF.

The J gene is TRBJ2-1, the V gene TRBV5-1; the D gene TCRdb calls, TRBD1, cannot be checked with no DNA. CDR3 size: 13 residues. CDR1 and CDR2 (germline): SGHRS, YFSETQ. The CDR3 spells CASSPVLGNEQFF.

CDR3: CASSLDRVRYNEQFF. The chain joins TRBV18 to TRBJ2-1; TCRdb's assignment of TRBD1 cannot be checked, as there is no DNA. CDR1 KGHSH and CDR2 LQKENI come from the germline V gene. The CDR3 covers 15 residues.